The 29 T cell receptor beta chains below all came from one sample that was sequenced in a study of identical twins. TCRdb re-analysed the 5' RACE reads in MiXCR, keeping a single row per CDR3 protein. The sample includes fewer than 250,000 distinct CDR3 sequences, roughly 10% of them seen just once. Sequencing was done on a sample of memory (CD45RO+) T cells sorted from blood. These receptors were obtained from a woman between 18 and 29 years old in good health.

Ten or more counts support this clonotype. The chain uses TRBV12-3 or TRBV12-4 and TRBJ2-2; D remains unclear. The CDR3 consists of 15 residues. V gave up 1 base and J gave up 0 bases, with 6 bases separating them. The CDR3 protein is CASSLGLANTGELFF. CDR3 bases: TGTGCCAGCAGTTTAGGACTCGCGAACACCGGGGAGCTGTTTTTT.

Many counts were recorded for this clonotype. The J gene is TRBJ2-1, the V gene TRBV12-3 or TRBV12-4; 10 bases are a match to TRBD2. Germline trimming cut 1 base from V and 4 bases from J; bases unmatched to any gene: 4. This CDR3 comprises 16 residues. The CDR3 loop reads CASSLGSSGGYNEQFF. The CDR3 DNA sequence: TGTGCCAGCAGTTTAGGAAGTAGCGGGGGGTACAATGAGCAGTTCTTC.

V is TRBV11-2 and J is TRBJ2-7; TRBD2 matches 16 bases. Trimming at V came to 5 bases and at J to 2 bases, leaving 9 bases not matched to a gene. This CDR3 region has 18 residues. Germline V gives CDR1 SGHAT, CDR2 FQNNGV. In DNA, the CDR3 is TGTGCCAGCAGCCGTTCGTACGGGACTAGCGGGGGGGCCTACGAGCAGTACTTC. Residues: CASSRSYGTSGGAYEQYF.

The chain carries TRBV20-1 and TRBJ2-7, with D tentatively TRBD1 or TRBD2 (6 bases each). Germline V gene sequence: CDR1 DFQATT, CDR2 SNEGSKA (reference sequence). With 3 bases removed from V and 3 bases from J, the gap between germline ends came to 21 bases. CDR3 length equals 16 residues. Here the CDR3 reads CSARPLRGTSNYEQYF. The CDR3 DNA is TGCAGTGCTAGGCCCCTAAGGGGGACTTCCAACTACGAGCAGTACTTC.

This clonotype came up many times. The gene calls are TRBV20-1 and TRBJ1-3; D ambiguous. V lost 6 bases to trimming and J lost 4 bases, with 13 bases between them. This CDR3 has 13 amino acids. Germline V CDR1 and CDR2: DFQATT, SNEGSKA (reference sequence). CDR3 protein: CSASRTDGNTIYF. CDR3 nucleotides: TGCAGTGCGTCTCGGACGGACGGAAACACCATATATTTT.

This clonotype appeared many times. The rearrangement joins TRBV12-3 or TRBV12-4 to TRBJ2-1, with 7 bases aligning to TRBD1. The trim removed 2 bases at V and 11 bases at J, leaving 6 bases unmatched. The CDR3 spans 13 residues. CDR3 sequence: CASSLRGGDQQFF. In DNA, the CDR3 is TGTGCCAGCAGTTTAAGAGGGGGCGATCAGCAGTTCTTC.

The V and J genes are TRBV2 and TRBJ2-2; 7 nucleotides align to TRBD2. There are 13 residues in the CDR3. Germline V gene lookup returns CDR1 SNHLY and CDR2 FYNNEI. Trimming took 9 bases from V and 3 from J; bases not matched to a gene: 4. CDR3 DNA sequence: TGTGCCAGTTCTAGCGGCTACACCGGGGAGCTGTTTTTT. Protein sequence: CASSSGYTGELFF.

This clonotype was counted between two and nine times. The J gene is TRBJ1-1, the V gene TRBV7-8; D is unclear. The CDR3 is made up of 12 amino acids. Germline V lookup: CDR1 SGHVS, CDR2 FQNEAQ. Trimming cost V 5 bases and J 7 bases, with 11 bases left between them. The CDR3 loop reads CASSPQLGEAFF. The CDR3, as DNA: TGTGCCAGCAGCCCCCAGCTGGGTGAAGCTTTCTTT.

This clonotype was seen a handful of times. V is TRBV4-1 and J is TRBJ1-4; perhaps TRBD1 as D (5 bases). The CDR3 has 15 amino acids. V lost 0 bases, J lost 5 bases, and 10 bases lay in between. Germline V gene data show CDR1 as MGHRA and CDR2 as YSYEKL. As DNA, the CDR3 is TGCGCCAGCAGCCAAGAATCGGGGGTAAATGAAAAACTGTTTTTT. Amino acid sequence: CASSQESGVNEKLFF.

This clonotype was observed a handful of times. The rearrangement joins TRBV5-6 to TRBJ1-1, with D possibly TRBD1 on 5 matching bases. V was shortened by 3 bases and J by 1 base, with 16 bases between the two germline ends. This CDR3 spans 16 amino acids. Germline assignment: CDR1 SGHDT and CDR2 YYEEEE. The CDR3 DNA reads TGTGCCAGCAGCTCGGATGTAAGGGGCTCGAACACTGAAGCTTTCTTT. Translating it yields CASSSDVRGSNTEAFF.

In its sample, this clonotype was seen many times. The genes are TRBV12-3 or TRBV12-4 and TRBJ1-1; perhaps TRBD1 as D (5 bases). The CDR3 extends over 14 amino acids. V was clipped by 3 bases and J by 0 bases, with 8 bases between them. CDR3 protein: CASSFQGLNTEAFF. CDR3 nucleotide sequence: TGTGCCAGCAGTTTCCAGGGACTGAACACTGAAGCTTTCTTT.

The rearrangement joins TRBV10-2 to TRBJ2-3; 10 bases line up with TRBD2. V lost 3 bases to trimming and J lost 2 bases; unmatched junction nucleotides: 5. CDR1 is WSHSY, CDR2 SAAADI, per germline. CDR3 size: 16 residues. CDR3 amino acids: CASSDLAGANTDTQYF. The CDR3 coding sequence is TGCGCCAGCAGTGATCTAGCGGGGGCCAACACAGATACGCAGTATTTT.

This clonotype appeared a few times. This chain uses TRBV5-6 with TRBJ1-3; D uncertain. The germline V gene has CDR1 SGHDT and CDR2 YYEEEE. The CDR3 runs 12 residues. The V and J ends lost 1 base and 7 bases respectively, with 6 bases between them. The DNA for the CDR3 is TGTGCCAGCAGCTTGTGGAGGAACACCATATATTTT. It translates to CASSLWRNTIYF.

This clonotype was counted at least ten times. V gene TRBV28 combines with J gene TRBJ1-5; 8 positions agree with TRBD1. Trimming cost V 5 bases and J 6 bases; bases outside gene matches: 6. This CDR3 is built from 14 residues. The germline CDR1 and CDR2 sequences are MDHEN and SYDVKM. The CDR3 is CASSPGQGGQPQHF. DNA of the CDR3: TGTGCCAGCAGTCCTGGACAGGGAGGTCAGCCCCAGCATTTT.

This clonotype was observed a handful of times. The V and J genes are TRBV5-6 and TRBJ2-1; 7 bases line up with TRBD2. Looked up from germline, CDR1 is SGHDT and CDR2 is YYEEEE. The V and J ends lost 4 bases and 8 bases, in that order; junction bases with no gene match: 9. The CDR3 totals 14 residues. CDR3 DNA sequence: TGTGCCAGCAGCCGGACTAGGACTACGGATGAGCAGTTCTTC. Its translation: CASSRTRTTDEQFF.

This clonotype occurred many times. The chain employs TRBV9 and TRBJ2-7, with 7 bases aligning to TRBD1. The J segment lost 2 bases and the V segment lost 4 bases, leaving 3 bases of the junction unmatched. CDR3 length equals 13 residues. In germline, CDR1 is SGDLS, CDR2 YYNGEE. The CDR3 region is CASSRGQTYEQYF. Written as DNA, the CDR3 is TGTGCCAGCAGCAGGGGGCAGACCTACGAGCAGTACTTC.

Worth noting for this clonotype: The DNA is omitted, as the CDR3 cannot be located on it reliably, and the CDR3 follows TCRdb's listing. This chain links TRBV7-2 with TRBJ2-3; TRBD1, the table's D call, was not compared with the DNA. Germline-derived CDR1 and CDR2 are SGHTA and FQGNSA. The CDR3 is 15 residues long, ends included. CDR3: CASSSFGGGTDTRYF.

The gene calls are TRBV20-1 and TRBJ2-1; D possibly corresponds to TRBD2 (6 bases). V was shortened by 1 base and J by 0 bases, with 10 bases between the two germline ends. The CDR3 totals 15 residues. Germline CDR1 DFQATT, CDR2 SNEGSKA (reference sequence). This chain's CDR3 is CSARGWGDSYNEQFF. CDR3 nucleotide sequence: TGCAGTGCTAGAGGGTGGGGGGACTCCTACAATGAGCAGTTCTTC.

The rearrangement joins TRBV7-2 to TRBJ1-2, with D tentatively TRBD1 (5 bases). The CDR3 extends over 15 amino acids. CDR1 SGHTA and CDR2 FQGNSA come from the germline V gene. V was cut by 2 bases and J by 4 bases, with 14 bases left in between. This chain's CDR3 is CASSLRPGTSYGYTF. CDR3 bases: TGTGCCAGCAGCTTACGTCCAGGGACTAGCTATGGCTACACCTTC.

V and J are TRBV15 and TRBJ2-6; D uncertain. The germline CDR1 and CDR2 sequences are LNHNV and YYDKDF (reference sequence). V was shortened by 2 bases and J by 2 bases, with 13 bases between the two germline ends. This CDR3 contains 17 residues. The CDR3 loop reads CATSRSQIKAGANVLTF. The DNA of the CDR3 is TGTGCCACCAGCAGATCCCAGATTAAGGCTGGGGCCAACGTCCTGACTTTC.

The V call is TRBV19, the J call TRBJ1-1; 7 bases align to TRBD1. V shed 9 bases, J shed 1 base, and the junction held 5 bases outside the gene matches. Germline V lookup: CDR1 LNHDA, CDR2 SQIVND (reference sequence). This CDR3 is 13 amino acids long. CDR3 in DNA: TGTGCCAGCGGAACAGGGGCGAACACTGAAGCTTTCTTT. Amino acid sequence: CASGTGANTEAFF.

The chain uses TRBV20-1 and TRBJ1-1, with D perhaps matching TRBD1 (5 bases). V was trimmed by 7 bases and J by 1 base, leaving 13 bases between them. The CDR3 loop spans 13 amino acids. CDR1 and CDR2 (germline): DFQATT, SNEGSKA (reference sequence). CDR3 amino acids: CSVSGQSNTEAFF. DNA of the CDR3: TGCAGTGTTTCAGGGCAATCGAACACTGAAGCTTTCTTT.

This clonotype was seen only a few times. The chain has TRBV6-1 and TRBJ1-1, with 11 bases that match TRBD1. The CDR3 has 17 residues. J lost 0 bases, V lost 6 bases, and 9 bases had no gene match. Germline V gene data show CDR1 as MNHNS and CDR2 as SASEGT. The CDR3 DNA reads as TGTGCCAGCAGGCCTACCGGGACAGGGGGAATGAACACTGAAGCTTTCTTT. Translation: CASRPTGTGGMNTEAFF.

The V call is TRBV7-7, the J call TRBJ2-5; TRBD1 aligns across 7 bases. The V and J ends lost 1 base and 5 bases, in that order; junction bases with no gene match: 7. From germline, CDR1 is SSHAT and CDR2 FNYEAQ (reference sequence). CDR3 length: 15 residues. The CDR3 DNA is TGTGCCAGCAGCTTAGGGGCAGGGGGTGTGGAGACCCAGTACTTC. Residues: CASSLGAGGVETQYF.

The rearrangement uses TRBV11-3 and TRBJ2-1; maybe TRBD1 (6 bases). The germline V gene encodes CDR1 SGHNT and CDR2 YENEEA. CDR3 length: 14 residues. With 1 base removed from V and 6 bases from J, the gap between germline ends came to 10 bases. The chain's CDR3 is CASSLGGGFNEQFF. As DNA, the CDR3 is TGTGCCAGCAGCTTAGGAGGGGGATTCAATGAGCAGTTCTTC. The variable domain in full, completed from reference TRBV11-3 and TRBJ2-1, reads EAGVVQSPRYKIIEKKQPVAFWCNPISGHNTLYWYLQNLGQGPELLIRYENEEAVDDSQLPKDRFSAERLKGVDSTLKIQPAELGDSAVYLCASSLGGGFNEQFFGPGTRLTVL.

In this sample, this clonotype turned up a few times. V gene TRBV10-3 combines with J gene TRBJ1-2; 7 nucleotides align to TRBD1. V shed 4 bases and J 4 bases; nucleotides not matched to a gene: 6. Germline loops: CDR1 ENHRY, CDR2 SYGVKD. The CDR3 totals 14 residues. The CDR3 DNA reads TGTGCCATCAGTGGGTCGGGGGACAGCTATGGCTACACCTTC. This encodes CAISGSGDSYGYTF.

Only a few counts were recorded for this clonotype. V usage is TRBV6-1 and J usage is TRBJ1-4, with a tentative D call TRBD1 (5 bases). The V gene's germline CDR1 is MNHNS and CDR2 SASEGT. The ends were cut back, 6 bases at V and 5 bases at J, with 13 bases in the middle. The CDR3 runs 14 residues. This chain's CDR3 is CASRLREGNEKLFF. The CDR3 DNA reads TGTGCCAGCAGGCTCAGGGAGGGGAATGAAAAACTGTTTTTT.

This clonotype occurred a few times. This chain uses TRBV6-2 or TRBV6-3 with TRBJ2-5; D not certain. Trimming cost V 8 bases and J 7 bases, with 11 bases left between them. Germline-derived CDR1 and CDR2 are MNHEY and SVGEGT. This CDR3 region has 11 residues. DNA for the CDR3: TGTGCCAGCGGTTCTTTTGGGACCCAGTACTTC. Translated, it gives CASGSFGTQYF.

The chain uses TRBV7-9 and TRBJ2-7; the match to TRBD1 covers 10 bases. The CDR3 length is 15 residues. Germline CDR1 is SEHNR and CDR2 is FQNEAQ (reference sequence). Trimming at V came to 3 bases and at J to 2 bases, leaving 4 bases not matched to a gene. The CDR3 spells CASSLDRGATYEQYF. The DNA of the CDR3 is TGTGCCAGCAGCTTGGACAGGGGGGCGACCTACGAGCAGTACTTC.